The 9 T cell receptor beta chains below come from one sample, sequenced in a study of response to subunit inactivated influenza vaccine. TCRdb analysed the RT-PCR reads with MiXCR anew, one entry per CDR3 protein. The sample records roughly 790,000 distinct CDR3 sequences, around 21% being singletons. This specimen consisted of PBMCs from blood, obtained 5 days after vaccination. The receptors originated from a man aged 50 to 59 who received an inactivated influenza vaccine.

The V call is TRBV19, the J call TRBJ2-1, with no clear D. The germline gives CDR1 LNHDA, CDR2 SQIVND (reference sequence). Trimming stripped 4 bases from V and 5 bases from J, with 9 bases between. The CDR3 totals 13 residues. Here the CDR3 DNA reads TGTGCCAGTAGTACTGACCTAGACAATGAGCAGTTCTTC. It translates to CASSTDLDNEQFF.

This chain links TRBV20-1 with TRBJ2-1; D gene unclear. This CDR3 comprises 17 residues. The germline V and J ends were trimmed by 4 bases and 0 bases, with 19 bases remaining between them. The V gene's germline CDR1 is DFQATT and CDR2 SNEGSKA (reference sequence). CDR3 nucleotide sequence: TGCAGTGCTACGGGCAGTGTTTTATCAAGCTCCTACAATGAGCAGTTCTTC. Its protein is CSATGSVLSSSYNEQFF.

The table lists this clonotype with a few counts. This chain joins TRBV18 and TRBJ2-7; a possible D gene is TRBD1 (6 bases). Looked up from germline, CDR1 is KGHSH and CDR2 is LQKENI. This CDR3 is built from 14 residues. V was cut by 1 base and J by 3 bases, with 10 bases left in between. The CDR3 loop is CASSPQIQGYEQYF. The CDR3 DNA sequence: TGTGCCAGCTCACCACAAATACAGGGCTACGAGCAGTACTTC.

This clonotype was observed a single time. The genes are TRBV18 and TRBJ1-1, with D perhaps matching TRBD1 (5 bases). Between the trimmed V and J ends, which lost 3 bases and 1 base, there was a span of 12 bases. Germline CDR1 reads KGHSH; CDR2 reads LQKENI. The CDR3 consists of 15 residues. The CDR3 DNA reads as TGTGCCAGCTCACCCATCTCAACAGGGAACACTGAAGCTTTCTTT. Amino acid sequence: CASSPISTGNTEAFF.

This clonotype was recorded at least ten times. The CDR3 bases are TGCGCCAGCAGCGAGGACAGGGCGATATACGAGCAGTACTTC. Amino acids: CASSEDRAIYEQYF. This chain joins TRBV5-1 and TRBJ2-7; TRBD1 aligns across 8 bases. This CDR3 is built from 14 residues. V lost 4 bases to trimming and J lost 4 bases; unmatched junction nucleotides: 7. CDR1 and CDR2 from the germline V gene are SGHRS and YFSETQ.

The gene calls are TRBV5-5 and TRBJ2-7; tentatively, D is TRBD1 (5 bases). This CDR3 has 12 residues. Between the trimmed V and J ends, which lost 9 bases and 2 bases, there was a span of 12 bases. Germline V lookup: CDR1 SGHKS, CDR2 YYEKEE (reference sequence). CDR3 residues: CATFREPYEQYF. The CDR3 coding sequence is TGTGCCACCTTCAGGGAACCCTACGAGCAGTACTTC.

This clonotype was picked up a small number of times. V is TRBV7-9 and J is TRBJ2-2; weak D call: TRBD1 (5 bases). The CDR3 has 15 amino acids. The V end lost 5 bases, the J end lost 6 bases, and 16 bases lay between the germline ends. Germline CDR1 SEHNR, CDR2 FQNEAQ (reference sequence). The CDR3 bases are TGTGCCAGCAGCCGGAGAGGCAGGGCAGCCGGGGAGCTGTTTTTT. Amino acids: CASSRRGRAAGELFF.

This clonotype was seen a handful of times. The V gene is TRBV20-1, the J gene TRBJ1-5; the D is unclear. V shed 2 bases and J shed 9 bases, with 17 bases lying between them. The CDR3 loop spans 14 amino acids. Germline V CDR1 and CDR2: DFQATT, SNEGSKA (reference sequence). The CDR3 nucleotides are TGCAGTGCTAGATCTTCTGGAACAGAGTCGCCCCAGCATTTT. Translated, it gives CSARSSGTESPQHF.

The chain recombines TRBV20-1 with TRBJ1-2, with D possibly being TRBD1 (6 bases). The CDR3 consists of 13 residues. Germline V lookup: CDR1 DFQATT, CDR2 SNEGSKA (reference sequence). The V end was cut by 3 bases, the J end by 7 bases, with 15 bases between. The chain's CDR3 is CSARGQPAVGYTF. CDR3 coding DNA: TGCAGTGCTAGGGGACAACCGGCTGTTGGCTACACCTTC.